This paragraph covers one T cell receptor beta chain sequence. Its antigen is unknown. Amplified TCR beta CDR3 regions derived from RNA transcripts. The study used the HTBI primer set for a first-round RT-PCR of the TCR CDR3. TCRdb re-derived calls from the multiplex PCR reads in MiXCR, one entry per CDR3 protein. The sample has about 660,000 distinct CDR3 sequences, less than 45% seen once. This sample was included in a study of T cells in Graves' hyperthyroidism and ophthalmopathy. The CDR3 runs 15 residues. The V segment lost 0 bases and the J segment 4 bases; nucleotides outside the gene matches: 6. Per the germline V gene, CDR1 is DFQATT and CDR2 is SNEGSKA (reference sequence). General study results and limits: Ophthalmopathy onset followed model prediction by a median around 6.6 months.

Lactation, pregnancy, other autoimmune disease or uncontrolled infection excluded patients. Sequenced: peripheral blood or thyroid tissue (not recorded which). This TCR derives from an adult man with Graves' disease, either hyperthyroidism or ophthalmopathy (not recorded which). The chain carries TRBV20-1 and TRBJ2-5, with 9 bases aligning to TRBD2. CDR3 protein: CSARDLLAGRETQYF. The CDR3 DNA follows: TGCAGTGCTAGAGATCTGCTAGCGGGGAGAGAGACCCAGTACTTC.